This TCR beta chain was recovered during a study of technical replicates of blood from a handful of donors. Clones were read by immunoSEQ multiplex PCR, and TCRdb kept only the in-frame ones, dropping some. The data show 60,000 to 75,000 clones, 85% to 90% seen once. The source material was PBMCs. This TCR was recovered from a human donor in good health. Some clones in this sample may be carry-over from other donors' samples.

The CDR3 DNA reads as TGTGCCAGCAGCTTGCTAGCGGGGGGGAGCACAGATACGCAGTATTTT. Translating gives CASSLLAGGSTDTQYF. The chain has TRBV7-2 and TRBJ2-3; 12 bases agree with TRBD2. The J segment lost 0 bases and the V segment lost 3 bases, leaving 1 base of the junction unmatched. Germline assignment: CDR1 SGHTA and CDR2 FQGNSA. The CDR3 length is 16 residues.